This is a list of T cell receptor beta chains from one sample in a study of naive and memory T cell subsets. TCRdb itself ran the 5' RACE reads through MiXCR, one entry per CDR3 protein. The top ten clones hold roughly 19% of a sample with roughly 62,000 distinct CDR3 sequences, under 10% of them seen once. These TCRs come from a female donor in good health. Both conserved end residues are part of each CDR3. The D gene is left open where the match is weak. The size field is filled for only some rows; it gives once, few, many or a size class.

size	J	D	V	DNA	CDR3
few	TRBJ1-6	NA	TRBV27	TGTGCCAGCAGTTTAGTGGGTTATAATTCACCCCTCCACTTT	CASSLVGYNSPLHF
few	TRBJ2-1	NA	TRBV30	TGTGCCTGGACTGAGGGGGTCGGATCCTACAATGAGCAGTTCTTC	CAWTEGVGSYNEQFF
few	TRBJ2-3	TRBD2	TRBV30	TGTGCCTGGAGTGTACTGAGCGGGAACGCAGATACGCAGTATTTT	CAWSVLSGNADTQYF
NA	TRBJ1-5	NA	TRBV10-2	TGCGCCAGCAGTGTGTCAATCGTACCGAAACGCAATCAGCCCCAGCATTTT	CASSVSIVPKRNQPQHF
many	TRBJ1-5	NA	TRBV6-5	TGTGCCAGCAGCACCACGGCCCAGGGCAATCAGCCCCAGCATTTT	CASSTTAQGNQPQHF
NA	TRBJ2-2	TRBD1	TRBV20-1	TGCAGTGCCCTTCGTCTTGGGACAGGGGCCACCGGGGAGCTGTTTTTT	CSALRLGTGATGELFF
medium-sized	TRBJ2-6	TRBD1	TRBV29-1	TGCAGCGTTCCAACCGGGACAGGCTACTCTGGGGCCAACGTCCTGACTTTC	CSVPTGTGYSGANVLTF
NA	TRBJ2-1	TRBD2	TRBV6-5	TGTGCCAGCAGCCTATATAGCGGGGCAAGCTCCTACAATGAGCAGTTCTTC	CASSLYSGASSYNEQFF
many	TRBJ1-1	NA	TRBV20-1	TGCAGTGCAGGGGAGGGACCTTTGACAAACACTGAAGCTTTCTTT	CSAGEGPLTNTEAFF
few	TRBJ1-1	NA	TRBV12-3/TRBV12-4	TGTGCCAGCAGTGGGGGGGGGGGGCCTGAAGCTTTCTTT	CASSGGGGPEAFF
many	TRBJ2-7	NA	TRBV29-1	TGCAGCGTTGGGGTCGGGTACCACGAGCAGTACTTC	CSVGVGYHEQYF
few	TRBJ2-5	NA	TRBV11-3	TGTGCCAGCAGCCCTCGACAGATAAATCAAGAGACCCAGTACTTC	CASSPRQINQETQYF
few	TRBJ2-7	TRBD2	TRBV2	TGTGCCAGCAGTCTGGAGGAAATAGCGGGAGTGTACGAGCAGTACTTC	CASSLEEIAGVYEQYF
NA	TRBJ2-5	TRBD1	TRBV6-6	TGTGCCAGCACCTCGACAGGGGGCGGCGAGACCCAGTACTTC	CASTSTGGGETQYF
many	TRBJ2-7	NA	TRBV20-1	TGCAGTGCTAGAGATCGAACAAGATATATCTACGAGCAGTACTTC	CSARDRTRYIYEQYF
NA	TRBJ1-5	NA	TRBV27	TGTGCCAGCAGTTTATGGGGGGCGAACAATCAGCCCCAGCATTTT	CASSLWGANNQPQHF
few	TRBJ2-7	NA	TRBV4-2	TGTGCCAGCAGCCCAAATACGAACTACGAGCAGTACTTC	CASSPNTNYEQYF
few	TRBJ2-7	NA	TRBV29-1	TGCAGCGTTTACACGGTCCCGAACCCCTACGAGCAGTACTTC	CSVYTVPNPYEQYF
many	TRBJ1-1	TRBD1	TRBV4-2	TGTGCCAGCAGCCAAGAGGGACAGGGTTTGAACACTGAAGCTTTCTTT	CASSQEGQGLNTEAFF
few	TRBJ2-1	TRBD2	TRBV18	TGTGCCAGCCGCAGCAGGGGGACTAGCGGGCTCCAAGGGTACAATGAGCAGTTCTTC	CASRSRGTSGLQGYNEQFF
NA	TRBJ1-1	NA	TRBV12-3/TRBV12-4	TGTGCCAGCAGGAACTTAGAGACTACTGAAGCTTTCTTT	CASRNLETTEAFF
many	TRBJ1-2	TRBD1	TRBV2	TGTGCCAGCAGTGAAGTCAGGGGGCTTGATGGCTACACCTTC	CASSEVRGLDGYTF
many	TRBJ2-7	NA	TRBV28	TGTGCCAGCAGTCAAGCCCGGATGGACAGCGCGAGCTCCTACGAGCAGTACTTC	CASSQARMDSASSYEQYF
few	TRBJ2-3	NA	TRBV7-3	TGTGCCAGCAGCTCGGTCAGCGAGGCAGATACGCAGTATTTT	CASSSVSEADTQYF
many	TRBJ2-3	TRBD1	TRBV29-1	TGCAGCGTCGAAGGGACAGGGGCGGCAGATACGCAGTATTTT	CSVEGTGAADTQYF
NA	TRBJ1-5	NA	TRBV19	TGTGCCAGTAGTATAGATGGGACCCGGCGTTCCCAGCATTTT	CASSIDGTRRSQHF
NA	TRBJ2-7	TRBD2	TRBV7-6	TGTGCCAGCAGCTCCGGACTAGCGGGGGGGCTCGAGCAGTACTTC	CASSSGLAGGLEQYF
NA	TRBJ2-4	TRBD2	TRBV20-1	TGCAGTGCTTTCACTAGCGGGAGGGCATTAGCCAAAAACATTCAGTACTTC	CSAFTSGRALAKNIQYF
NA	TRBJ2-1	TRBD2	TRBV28	TGTGCCAGCAGTTTCATTGGCGGGAGTGGAAACAATGAGCAGTTCTTC	CASSFIGGSGNNEQFF
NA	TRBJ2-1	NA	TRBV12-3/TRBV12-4	TGTGCCAGCAGTTCCCAGCCAGTTAGCTCCTACAATGAGCAGTTCTTC	CASSSQPVSSYNEQFF
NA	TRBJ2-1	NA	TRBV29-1	TGCAGCGTTGTATTGAGTGAGCAGTTCTTC	CSVVLSEQFF
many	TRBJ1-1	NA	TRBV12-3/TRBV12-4	TGTGCCAGCAGTTTGTCAGGAGGGTTCACTGAAGCTTTCTTT	CASSLSGGFTEAFF
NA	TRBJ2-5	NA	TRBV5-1	TGCGCCAGCAGCTTCTTGTCCTCCACCACGCTTGAGACCCAGTACTTC	CASSFLSSTTLETQYF
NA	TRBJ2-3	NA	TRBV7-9	TGTGCCAGCAGCTTTCAGGGTGGAGATACGCAGTATTTT	CASSFQGGDTQYF
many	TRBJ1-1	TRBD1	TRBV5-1	TGCGCCAGCAGCTTCGGGACAGGGGAAAGTGTGGCTTTCTTT	CASSFGTGESVAFF
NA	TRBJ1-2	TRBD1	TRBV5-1	TGCGCCAGCAGCTTGGACAGGGGGATCTATGGCTACACCTTC	CASSLDRGIYGYTF
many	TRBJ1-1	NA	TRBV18	TGTGCCAGCTCACCACCCTCCAATACAGGGAACACTGAAGCTTTCTTT	CASSPPSNTGNTEAFF
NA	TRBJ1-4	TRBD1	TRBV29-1	TGCAGCGTTGAAGGTGGAGGGGGCGGTGAAAAACTGTTTTTT	CSVEGGGGGEKLFF
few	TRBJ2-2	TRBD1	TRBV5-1	TGCGCCAGCAGACCCGGGACAGGGAATGTGGCCGGGGAGCTGTTTTTT	CASRPGTGNVAGELFF
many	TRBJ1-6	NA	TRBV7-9	TGTGCCAGCAGCTTAGAACAGTATAATTCACCCCTCCACTTT	CASSLEQYNSPLHF